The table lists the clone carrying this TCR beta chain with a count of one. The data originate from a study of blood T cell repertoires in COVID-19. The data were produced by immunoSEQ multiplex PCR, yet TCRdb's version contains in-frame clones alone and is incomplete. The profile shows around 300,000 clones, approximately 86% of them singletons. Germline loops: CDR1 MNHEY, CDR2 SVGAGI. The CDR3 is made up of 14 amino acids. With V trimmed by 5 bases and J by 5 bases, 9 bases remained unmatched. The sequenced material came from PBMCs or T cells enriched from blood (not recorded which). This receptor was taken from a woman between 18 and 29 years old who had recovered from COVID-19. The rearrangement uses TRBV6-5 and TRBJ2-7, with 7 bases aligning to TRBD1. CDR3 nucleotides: TGTGCCAGCAGTCGTCAGGGGGAAAAGGACGAGCAGTACTTC. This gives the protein CASSRQGEKDEQYF.